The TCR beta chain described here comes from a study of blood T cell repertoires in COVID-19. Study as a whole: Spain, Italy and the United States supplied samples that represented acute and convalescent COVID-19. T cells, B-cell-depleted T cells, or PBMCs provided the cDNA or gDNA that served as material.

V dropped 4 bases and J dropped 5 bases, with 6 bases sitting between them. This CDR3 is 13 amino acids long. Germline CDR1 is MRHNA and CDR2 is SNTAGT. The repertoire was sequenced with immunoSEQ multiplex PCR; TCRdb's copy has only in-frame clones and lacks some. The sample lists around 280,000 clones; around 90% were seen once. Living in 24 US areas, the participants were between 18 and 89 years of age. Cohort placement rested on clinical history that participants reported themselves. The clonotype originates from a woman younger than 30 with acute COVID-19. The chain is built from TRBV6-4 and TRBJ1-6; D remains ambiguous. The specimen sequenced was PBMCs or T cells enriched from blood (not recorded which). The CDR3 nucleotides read TGTGCCAGCAGTGCGGGGAATAATTCACCCCTCCACTTT. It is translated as CASSAGNNSPLHF.